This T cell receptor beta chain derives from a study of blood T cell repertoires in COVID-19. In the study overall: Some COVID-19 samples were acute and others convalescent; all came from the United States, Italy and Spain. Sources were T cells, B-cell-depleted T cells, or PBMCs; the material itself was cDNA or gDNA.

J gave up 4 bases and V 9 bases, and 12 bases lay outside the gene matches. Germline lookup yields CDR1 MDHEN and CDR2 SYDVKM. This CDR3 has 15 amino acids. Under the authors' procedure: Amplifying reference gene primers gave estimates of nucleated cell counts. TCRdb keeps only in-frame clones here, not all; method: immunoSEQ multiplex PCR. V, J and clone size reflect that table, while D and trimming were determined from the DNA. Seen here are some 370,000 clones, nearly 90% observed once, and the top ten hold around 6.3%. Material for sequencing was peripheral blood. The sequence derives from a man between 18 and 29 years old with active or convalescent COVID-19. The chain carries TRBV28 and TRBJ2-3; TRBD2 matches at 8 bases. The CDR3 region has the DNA TGTGCCAGTGGTATAGCGGGGCCTCTTGCAGATACGCAGTATTTT. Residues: CASGIAGPLADTQYF.